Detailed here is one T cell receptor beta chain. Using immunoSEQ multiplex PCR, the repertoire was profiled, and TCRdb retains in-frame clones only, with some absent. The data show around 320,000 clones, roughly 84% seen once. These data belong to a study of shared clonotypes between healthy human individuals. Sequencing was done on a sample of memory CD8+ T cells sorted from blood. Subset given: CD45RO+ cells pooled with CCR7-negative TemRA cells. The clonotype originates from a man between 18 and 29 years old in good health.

The CDR3 region is CASSYKQGSYEQYF. CDR3 nucleotides: TGTGCCAGCAGTTACAAACAGGGTTCCTACGAGCAGTACTTC. V is TRBV6-5 and J is TRBJ2-7, with D possibly TRBD1 on 6 matching bases. CDR1 is MNHEY and CDR2 is SVGAGI in the germline V gene. The CDR3 extends over 14 amino acids. V was pared by 2 bases and J by 1 base, with 9 bases between.